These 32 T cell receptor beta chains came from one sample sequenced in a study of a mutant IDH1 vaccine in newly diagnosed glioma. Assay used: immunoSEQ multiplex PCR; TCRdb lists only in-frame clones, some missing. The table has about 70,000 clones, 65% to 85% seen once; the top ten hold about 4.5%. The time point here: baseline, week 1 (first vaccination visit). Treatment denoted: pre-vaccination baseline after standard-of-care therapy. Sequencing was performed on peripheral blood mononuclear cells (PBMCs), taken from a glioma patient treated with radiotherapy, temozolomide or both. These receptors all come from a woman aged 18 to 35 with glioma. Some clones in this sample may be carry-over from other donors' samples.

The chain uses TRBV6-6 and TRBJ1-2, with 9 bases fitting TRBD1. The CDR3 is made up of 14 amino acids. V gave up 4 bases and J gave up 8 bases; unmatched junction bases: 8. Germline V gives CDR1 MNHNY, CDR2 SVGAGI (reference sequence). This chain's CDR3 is CASSWGQGSGGYTF. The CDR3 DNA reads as TGTGCCAGCAGTTGGGGACAGGGTTCGGGCGGCTACACCTTC.

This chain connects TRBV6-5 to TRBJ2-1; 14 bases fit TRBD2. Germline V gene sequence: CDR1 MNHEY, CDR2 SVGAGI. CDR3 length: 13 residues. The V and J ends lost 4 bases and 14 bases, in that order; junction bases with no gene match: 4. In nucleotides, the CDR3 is TGTGCCAGCAGTTCCCGGACTAGCGGGGGGAAGTTCTTC. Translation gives CASSSRTSGGKFF.

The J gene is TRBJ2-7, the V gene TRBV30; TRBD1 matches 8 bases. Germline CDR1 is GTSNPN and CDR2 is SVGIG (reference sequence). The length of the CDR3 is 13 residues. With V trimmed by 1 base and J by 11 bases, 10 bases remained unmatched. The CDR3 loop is CAWSGDRGFAKYF. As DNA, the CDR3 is TGTGCCTGGAGTGGAGACAGGGGATTCGCAAAGTACTTC.

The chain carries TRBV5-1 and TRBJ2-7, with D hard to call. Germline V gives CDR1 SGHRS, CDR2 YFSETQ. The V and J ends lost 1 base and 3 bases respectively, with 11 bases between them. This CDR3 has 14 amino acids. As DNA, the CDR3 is TGCGCCAGCAGCTTGAACGGTATCGGCTACGAGCAGTACTTC. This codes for CASSLNGIGYEQYF.

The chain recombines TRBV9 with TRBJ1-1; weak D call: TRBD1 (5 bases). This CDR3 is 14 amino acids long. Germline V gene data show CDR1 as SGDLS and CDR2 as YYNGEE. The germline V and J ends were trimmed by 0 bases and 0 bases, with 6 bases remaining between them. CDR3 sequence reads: CASSVAGVNTEAFF. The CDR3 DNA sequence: TGTGCCAGCAGCGTAGCGGGGGTGAACACTGAAGCTTTCTTT.

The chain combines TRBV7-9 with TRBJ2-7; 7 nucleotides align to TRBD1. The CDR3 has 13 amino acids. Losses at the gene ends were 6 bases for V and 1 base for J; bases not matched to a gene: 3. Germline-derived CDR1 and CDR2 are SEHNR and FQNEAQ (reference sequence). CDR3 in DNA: TGTGCCAGCAGTGAGGGGGCTTCCTACGAGCAGTACTTC. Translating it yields CASSEGASYEQYF.

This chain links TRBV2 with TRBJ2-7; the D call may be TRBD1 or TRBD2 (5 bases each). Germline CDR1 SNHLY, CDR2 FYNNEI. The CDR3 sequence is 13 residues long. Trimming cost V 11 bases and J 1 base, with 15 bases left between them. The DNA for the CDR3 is TGTGCCTTACGCCGGGACGTATCCTACGAGCAGTACTTC. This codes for CALRRDVSYEQYF. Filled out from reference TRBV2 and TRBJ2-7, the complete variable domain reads EPEVTQTPSHQVTQMGQEVILRCVPISNHLYFYWYRQILGQKVEFLVSFYNNEISEKSEIFDDQFSVERPDGSNFTLKIRSTKLEDSAMYFCALRRDVSYEQYFGPGTRLTVT.

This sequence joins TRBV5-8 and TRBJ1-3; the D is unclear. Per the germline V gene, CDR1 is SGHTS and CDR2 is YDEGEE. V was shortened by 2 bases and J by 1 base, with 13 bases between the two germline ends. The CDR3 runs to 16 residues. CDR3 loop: CASSLVRRGSGNTIYF. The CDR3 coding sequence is TGTGCCAGCAGCTTAGTTCGGCGAGGATCTGGAAACACCATATATTTT.

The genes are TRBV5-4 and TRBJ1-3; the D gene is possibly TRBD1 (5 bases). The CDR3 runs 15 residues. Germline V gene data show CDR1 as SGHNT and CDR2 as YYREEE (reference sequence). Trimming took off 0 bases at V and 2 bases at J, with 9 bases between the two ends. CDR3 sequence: CASSLGGGPGNTIYF. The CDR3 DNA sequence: TGTGCCAGCAGCTTGGGCGGGGGACCTGGAAACACCATATATTTT.

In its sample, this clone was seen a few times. CDR3 region: CASSYSGGAEPQHF. The CDR3 region has the DNA TGTGCCAGCAGTTACTCGGGGGGGGCTGAGCCCCAGCATTTT. The V gene is TRBV6-5, the J gene TRBJ1-5; tentative D call: TRBD1 (6 bases). Deletions cut 0 bases from V and 8 bases from J, with 11 bases between. The CDR3 length is 14 residues. Germline V CDR1 and CDR2: MNHEY, SVGAGI.

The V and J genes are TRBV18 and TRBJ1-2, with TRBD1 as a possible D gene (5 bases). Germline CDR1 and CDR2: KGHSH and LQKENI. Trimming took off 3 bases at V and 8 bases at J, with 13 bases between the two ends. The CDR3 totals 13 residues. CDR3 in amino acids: CASSPGGVEGYTF. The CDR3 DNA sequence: TGTGCCAGCTCACCTGGAGGGGTCGAAGGCTACACCTTC.

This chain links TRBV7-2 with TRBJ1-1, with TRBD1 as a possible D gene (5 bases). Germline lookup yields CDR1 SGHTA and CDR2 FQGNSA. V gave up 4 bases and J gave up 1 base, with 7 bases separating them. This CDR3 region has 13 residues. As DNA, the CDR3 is TGTGCCAGCAGCTCGGGACCGAACACTGAAGCTTTCTTT. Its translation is CASSSGPNTEAFF. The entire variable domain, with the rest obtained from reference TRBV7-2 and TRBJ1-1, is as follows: GAGVSQSPSNKVTEKGKDVELRCDPISGHTALYWYRQSLGQGLEFLIYFQGNSAPDKSGLPSDRFSAERTGGSVSTLTIQRTQQEDSAVYLCASSSGPNTEAFFGQGTRLTVV.

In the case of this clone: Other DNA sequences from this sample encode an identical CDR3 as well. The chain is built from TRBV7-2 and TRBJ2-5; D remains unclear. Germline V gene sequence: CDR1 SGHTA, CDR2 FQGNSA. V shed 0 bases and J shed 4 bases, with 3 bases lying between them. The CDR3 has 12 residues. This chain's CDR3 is CASSLAGETQYF. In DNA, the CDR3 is TGTGCCAGCAGCTTAGCCGGAGAGACCCAGTACTTC.

In DNA, the CDR3 is TGCGCCAGCAGCGACCCCGGGACTAGCGGTTCTTACGAGCAGTACTTC. Encoded protein: CASSDPGTSGSYEQYF. This chain joins TRBV5-1 and TRBJ2-7; TRBD2 agrees at 11 bases. From germline, CDR1 is SGHRS and CDR2 YFSETQ. Losses at the gene ends were 4 bases for V and 4 bases for J; bases not matched to a gene: 10. The CDR3 is 16 residues long.

The CDR3, as DNA: TGTGCCAGCTCACCTATGGACAGGGCCGTTGAAGCTTTCTTT. Translating it yields CASSPMDRAVEAFF. The rearrangement uses TRBV18 and TRBJ1-1, with TRBD1 matching over 8 bases. The CDR3 is made up of 14 amino acids. Trimming removed 3 bases from V and 7 bases from J; junction bases left unmatched: 7. Germline V lookup: CDR1 KGHSH, CDR2 LQKENI.

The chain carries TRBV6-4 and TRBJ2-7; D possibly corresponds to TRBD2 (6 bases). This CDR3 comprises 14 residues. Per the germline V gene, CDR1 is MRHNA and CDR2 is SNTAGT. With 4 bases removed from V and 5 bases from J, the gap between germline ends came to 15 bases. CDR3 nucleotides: TGTGCCAGCAGTGCGGGCGGAGGGTCTGACGAGCAGTACTTC. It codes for CASSAGGGSDEQYF.

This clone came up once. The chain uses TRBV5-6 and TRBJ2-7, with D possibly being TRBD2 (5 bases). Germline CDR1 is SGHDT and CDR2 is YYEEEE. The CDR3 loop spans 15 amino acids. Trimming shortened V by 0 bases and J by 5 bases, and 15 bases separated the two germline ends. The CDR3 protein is CASSLDGWRVDEQYF. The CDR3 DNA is TGTGCCAGCAGCTTGGATGGGTGGCGGGTCGACGAGCAGTACTTC.

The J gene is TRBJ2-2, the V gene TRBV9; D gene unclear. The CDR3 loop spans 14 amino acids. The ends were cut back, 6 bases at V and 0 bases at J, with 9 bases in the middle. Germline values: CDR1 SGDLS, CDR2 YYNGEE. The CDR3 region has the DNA TGTGCCAGCACCCTGGGGACGAACACCGGGGAGCTGTTTTTT. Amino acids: CASTLGTNTGELFF. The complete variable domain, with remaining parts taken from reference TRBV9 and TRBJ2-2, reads DSGVTQTPKHLITATGQRVTLRCSPRSGDLSVYWYQQSLDQGLQFLIQYYNGEERAKGNILERFSAQQFPDLHSELNLSSLELGDSALYFCASTLGTNTGELFFGEGSRLTVL.

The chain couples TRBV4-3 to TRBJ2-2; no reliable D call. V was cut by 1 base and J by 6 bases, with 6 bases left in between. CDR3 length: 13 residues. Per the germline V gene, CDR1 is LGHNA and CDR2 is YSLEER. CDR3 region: CASSQGYSGELFF. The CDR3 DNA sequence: TGCGCCAGCAGCCAAGGTTATTCCGGGGAGCTGTTTTTT.

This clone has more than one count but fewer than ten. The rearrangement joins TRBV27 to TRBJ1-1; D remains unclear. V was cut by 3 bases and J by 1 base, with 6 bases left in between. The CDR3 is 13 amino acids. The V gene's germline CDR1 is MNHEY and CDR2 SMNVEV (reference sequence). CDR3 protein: CASSFGPNTEAFF. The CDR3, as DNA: TGTGCCAGCAGTTTTGGGCCGAACACTGAAGCTTTCTTT.

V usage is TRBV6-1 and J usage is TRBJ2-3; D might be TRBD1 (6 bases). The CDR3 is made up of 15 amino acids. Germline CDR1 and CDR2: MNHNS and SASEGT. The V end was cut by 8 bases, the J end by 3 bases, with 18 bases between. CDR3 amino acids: CASPGPGDGTDTQYF. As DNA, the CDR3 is TGTGCCAGCCCGGGACCAGGGGATGGAACAGATACGCAGTATTTT.

CDR3 DNA sequence: TGTGCCAGCAGTGAAGGGGTGAACACTGAAGCTTTCTTT. Its translation: CASSEGVNTEAFF. The rearrangement links TRBV2 to TRBJ1-1; unclear D gene. V was trimmed by 1 base and J by 0 bases, leaving 3 bases between them. In germline, CDR1 is SNHLY, CDR2 FYNNEI. The CDR3 covers 13 residues.

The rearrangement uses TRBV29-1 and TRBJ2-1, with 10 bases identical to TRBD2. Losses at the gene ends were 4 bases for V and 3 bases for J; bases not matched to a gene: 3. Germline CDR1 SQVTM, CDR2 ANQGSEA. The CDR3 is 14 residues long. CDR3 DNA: TGCAGCGTTGGGGGGACTAGCGTCTACAATGAGCAGTTCTTC. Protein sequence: CSVGGTSVYNEQFF.

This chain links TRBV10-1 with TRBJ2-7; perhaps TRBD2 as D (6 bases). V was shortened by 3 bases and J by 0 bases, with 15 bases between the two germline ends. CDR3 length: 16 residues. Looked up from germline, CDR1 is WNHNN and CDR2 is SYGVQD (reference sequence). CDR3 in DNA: TGCGCCAGCAGTGAAGGCGGAGCGGGTGGCTCCTACGAGCAGTACTTC. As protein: CASSEGGAGGSYEQYF.

The CDR3 spells CASSMGVLAGSYEQYF. The CDR3 nucleotides are TGTGCCAGTAGTATGGGGGTGCTAGCGGGTTCATACGAGCAGTACTTC. The V and J genes are TRBV19 and TRBJ2-7; TRBD2 matches at 8 bases. The trim removed 3 bases at V and 4 bases at J, leaving 11 bases unmatched. The CDR3 is 16 residues long. Germline CDR1 is LNHDA and CDR2 is SQIVND (reference sequence).

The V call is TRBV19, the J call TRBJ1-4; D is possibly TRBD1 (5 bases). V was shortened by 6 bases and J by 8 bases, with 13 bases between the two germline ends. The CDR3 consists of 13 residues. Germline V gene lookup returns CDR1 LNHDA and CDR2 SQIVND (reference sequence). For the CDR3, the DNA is TGTGCCAGTAGCCGGGGGGTCTGGGAAAAACTGTTTTTT. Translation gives CASSRGVWEKLFF.

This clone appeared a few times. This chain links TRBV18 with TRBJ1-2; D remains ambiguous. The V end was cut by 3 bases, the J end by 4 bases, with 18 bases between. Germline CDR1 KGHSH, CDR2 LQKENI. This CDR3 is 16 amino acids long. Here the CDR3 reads CASSPNWSGLGYGYTF. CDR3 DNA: TGTGCCAGCTCACCCAATTGGTCTGGTCTGGGCTATGGCTACACCTTC.

CDR3 region: CSAGTELYGYTF. The DNA for the CDR3 is TGCAGCGCTGGGACAGAACTCTATGGCTACACCTTC. V usage is TRBV29-1 and J usage is TRBJ1-2; 7 bases are a match to TRBD1. The CDR3 loop spans 12 amino acids. Trimming cost V 7 bases and J 4 bases; bases outside gene matches: 6. Germline lookup yields CDR1 SQVTM and CDR2 ANQGSEA.

CDR3 nucleotides: TGTGCCAGCGCTTCCCGGCCAGGGGCCAAAGGATCCCTCCACTTT. Encoded protein: CASASRPGAKGSLHF. The V call is TRBV5-6, the J call TRBJ1-6; D is perhaps TRBD1 (6 bases). V was shortened by 7 bases and J by 14 bases, with 25 bases between the two germline ends. CDR1 and CDR2 (germline): SGHDT, YYEEEE. The CDR3 consists of 15 residues.

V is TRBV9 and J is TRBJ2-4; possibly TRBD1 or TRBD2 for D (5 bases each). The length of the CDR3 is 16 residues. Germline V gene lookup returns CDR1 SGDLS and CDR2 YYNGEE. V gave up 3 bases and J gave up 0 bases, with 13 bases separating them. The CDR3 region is CASSESSGTAKNIQYF. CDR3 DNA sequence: TGTGCCAGCAGCGAGTCCTCCGGGACAGCCAAAAACATTCAGTACTTC.

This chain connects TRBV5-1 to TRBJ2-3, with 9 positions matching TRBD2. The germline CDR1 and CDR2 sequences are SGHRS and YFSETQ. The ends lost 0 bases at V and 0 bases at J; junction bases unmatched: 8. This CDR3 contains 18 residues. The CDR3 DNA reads TGCGCCAGCAGCTTGGCGGGACTAGCAAAGGGGAGCACAGATACGCAGTATTTT. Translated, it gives CASSLAGLAKGSTDTQYF.

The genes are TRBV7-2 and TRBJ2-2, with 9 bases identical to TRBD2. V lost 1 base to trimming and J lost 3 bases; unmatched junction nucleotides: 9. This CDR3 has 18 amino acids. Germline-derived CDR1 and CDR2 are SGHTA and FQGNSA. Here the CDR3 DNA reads TGTGCCAGCAGCTTAGGGGCGGGAGGGATTCGAGACACCGGGGAGCTGTTTTTT. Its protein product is CASSLGAGGIRDTGELFF.